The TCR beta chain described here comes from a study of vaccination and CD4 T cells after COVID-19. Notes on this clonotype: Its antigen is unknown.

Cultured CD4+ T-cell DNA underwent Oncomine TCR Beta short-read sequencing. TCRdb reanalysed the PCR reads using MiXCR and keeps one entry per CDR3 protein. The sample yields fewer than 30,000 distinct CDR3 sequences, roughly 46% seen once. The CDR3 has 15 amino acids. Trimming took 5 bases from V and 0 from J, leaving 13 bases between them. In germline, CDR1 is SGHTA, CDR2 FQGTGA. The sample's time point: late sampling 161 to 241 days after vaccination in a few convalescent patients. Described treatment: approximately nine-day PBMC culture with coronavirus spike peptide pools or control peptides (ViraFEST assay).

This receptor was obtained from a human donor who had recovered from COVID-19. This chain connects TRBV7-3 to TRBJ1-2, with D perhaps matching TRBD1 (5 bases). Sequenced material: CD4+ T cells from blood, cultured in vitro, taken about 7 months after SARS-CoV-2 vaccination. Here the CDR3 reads CASSPMAGTNYGYTF. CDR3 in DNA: TGTGCCAGCAGCCCAATGGCAGGGACTAACTATGGCTACACCTTC.